The T cell receptor (beta chain) under discussion was sequenced for a study of T cells in women clearing cervical HPV infection. Overall study: Donors had HPV16-related CIN3 or worse; 2 had invasive cancer. Case blood drawn at lesion detection; control blood after infection cleared. HLA type could not be excluded as a confounder.

General observations from the study: TRBV6-7 abundance was lower in cases than controls (roughly 0.11% versus 0.16%).

Produced via immunoSEQ multiplex PCR; TCRdb's table is partial and in-frame only. The sample has some 40,000 clones. Turning to this clone: Antigen specificity is unknown. Read sequence stops 3 residues before the CDR3 end, and the germline J gene provides the missing end.

Trimming left V 0 bases short and J 4 bases short, with 11 bases between. Germline V gene lookup returns CDR1 SGHKS and CDR2 YYEKEE (reference sequence). The CDR3 extends over 15 amino acids. The chain employs TRBV5-5 and TRBJ1-5; perhaps TRBD1 as D (6 bases). The sequencing input was blood buffy coat. The source of this sequence is a woman aged 18 to 75 with a cervical HPV16 infection that either progressed to CIN3+ or cleared (not recorded which). The CDR3 protein is CASSLDGTRNQPQHF. CDR3 DNA (partial): TGTGCCAGCAGCTTGGACGGGACAAGAAATCAGCCC.